The present entry profiles one T cell receptor (beta chain) with its context. A PCR-confirmed or clinician-diagnosed COVID-19 case had contacted exposed participants within 2 weeks of entry. This table comes from immunoSEQ multiplex PCR, and its TCRdb copy is limited to in-frame clones, with some not included. This table has 300,000 to 450,000 clones, roughly 86% appearing once. These data originate in a study of blood T cell repertoires in COVID-19. Trimming removed 4 bases from V and 5 bases from J; junction bases left unmatched: 12. This CDR3 has 16 amino acids. CDR1 SGHRS and CDR2 YFSETQ come from the germline V gene.

The rearrangement links TRBV5-1 to TRBJ2-5, with 9 bases that match TRBD1. The sequenced sample was PBMCs or T cells enriched from blood (not recorded which). This TCR was recovered from a woman under 40 who had been exposed to COVID-19. CDR3 protein: CASSLITGTGKETQYF. The CDR3 nucleotides read TGCGCCAGCAGCCTCATAACCGGGACAGGGAAGGAGACCCAGTACTTC. Supplemented by reference TRBV5-1 and TRBJ2-5, the full variable domain reads KAGVTQTPRYLIKTRGQQVTLSCSPISGHRSVSWYQQTPGQGLQFLFEYFSETQRNKGNFPGRFSGRQFSNSRSEMNVSTLELGDSALYLCASSLITGTGKETQYFGPGTRLLVL.